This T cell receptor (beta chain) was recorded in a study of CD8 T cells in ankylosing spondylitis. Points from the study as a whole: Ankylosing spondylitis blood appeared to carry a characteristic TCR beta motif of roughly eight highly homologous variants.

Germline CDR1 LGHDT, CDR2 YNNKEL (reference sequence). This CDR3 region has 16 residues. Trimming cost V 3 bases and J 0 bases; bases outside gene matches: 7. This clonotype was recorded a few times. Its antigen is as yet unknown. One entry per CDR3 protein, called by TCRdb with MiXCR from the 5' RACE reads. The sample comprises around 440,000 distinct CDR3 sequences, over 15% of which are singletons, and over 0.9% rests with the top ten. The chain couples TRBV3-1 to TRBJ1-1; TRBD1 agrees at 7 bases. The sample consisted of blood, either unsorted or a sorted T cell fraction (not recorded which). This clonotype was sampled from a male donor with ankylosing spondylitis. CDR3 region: CASSQSGQAMNTEAFF. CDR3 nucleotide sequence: TGTGCCAGCAGCCAGTCAGGACAGGCTATGAACACTGAAGCTTTCTTT.